Below, 22 T cell receptor beta chains from the same sample are listed, as sequenced in a study of PD-L1 blockade in urothelial cancer. TCRdb's table, derived via immunoSEQ multiplex PCR, lists solely in-frame clones and lacks some. The table includes approximately 93,000 clones, roughly 85% detected once. Time point specified: peripheral blood 6 weeks after treatment start. Material: PBMCs, obtained around atezolizumab (anti-PD-L1) treatment. The receptors originated from a man between 65 and 85 years old with urothelial cancer.

The rearrangement uses TRBV6-6 and TRBJ2-3; 8 bases map to TRBD2. Trimming removed 2 bases from V and 4 bases from J; junction bases left unmatched: 5. Germline CDR1 MNHNY, CDR2 SVGAGI (reference sequence). This CDR3 has 15 residues. This chain's CDR3 is CASSYGAGVADTQYF. The CDR3 DNA reads TGTGCCAGCAGTTACGGAGCGGGAGTTGCAGATACGCAGTATTTT.

The chain employs TRBV29-1 and TRBJ2-3, with 7 bases lining up with TRBD1. The CDR3 has 13 residues. Germline V gene lookup returns CDR1 SQVTM and CDR2 ANQGSEA. The V and J ends lost 6 bases and 0 bases, in that order; junction bases with no gene match: 3. The CDR3 reads CSVTGQSTDTQYF. The DNA of the CDR3 is TGCAGCGTAACGGGACAGAGCACAGATACGCAGTATTTT.

The chain joins TRBV18 to TRBJ2-3; D is possibly TRBD2 (5 bases). Germline-derived CDR1 and CDR2 are KGHSH and LQKENI. Trimming stripped 0 bases from V and 1 base from J, with 8 bases between. CDR3 size: 15 residues. Here the CDR3 reads CASSPPLSGTDTQYF. The DNA of the CDR3 is TGTGCCAGCTCACCACCACTTAGCGGCACAGATACGCAGTATTTT.

This clone has more than one count but fewer than ten. The chain recombines TRBV6-5 with TRBJ1-2, with D possibly TRBD1 on 6 matching bases. The CDR3 totals 13 residues. Germline V gene sequence: CDR1 MNHEY, CDR2 SVGAGI. V lost 2 bases to trimming and J lost 6 bases, with 10 bases between them. The CDR3 nucleotides are TGTGCCAGCAGTTACGCAACAGGGCATGGCTACACCTTC. Translation: CASSYATGHGYTF.

The CDR3 reads CAWSVDSPYEQYF. CDR3 coding DNA: TGTGCCTGGAGTGTAGACAGTCCCTACGAGCAGTACTTC. The genes are TRBV30 and TRBJ2-7; D perhaps matches TRBD1 (5 bases). CDR3 length: 13 residues. The germline V gene encodes CDR1 GTSNPN and CDR2 SVGIG (reference sequence). Trimming left V 0 bases short and J 2 bases short, with 8 bases between.

This clone was seen a handful of times. The gene calls are TRBV14 and TRBJ1-1; TRBD1 matches 7 bases. Per the germline V gene, CDR1 is SGHDN and CDR2 is FVKESK. Trimming at V came to 4 bases and at J to 11 bases, leaving 10 bases not matched to a gene. The CDR3 covers 13 residues. In nucleotides, the CDR3 is TGTGCCAGCAGCCCAAGTGTCGCAGGGGGGGCTTTCTTT. Protein product: CASSPSVAGGAFF.

The V call is TRBV28, the J call TRBJ2-1; 7 nucleotides agree with TRBD2. V gave up 5 bases and J gave up 16 bases; unmatched junction bases: 11. The length of the CDR3 is 12 residues. The germline gives CDR1 MDHEN, CDR2 SYDVKM. The CDR3 nucleotides read TGTGCCAGCAGTCTCAAGCGGGAAAGGGAATTCTTC. Protein: CASSLKREREFF. The complete variable domain, with remaining parts taken from reference TRBV28 and TRBJ2-1, reads DVKVTQSSRYLVKRTGEKVFLECVQDMDHENMFWYRQDPGLGLRLIYFSYDVKMKEKGDIPEGYSVSREKKERFSLILESASTNQTSMYLCASSLKREREFFGPGTRLTVL.

This rearrangement joins TRBV9 to TRBJ1-2, with D possibly being TRBD1 (5 bases). The CDR3 is 13 amino acids. The V gene lost 0 bases and the J gene lost 8 bases, with 11 bases spanning the gap. The germline V gene encodes CDR1 SGDLS and CDR2 YYNGEE. DNA for the CDR3: TGTGCCAGCAGCGTAGAAAGGCAGGGAGGCTACACCTTC. Protein sequence: CASSVERQGGYTF.

J is TRBJ2-3 and V is TRBV5-1; TRBD2 matches 9 bases. The V segment lost 5 bases and the J segment 5 bases; nucleotides outside the gene matches: 3. This CDR3 has 13 residues. Per germline, CDR1 SGHRS and CDR2 YFSETQ. This CDR3 is CASSERGVDTQYF. CDR3 bases: TGCGCCAGCAGTGAGCGGGGGGTAGATACGCAGTATTTT.

The rearrangement uses TRBV19 and TRBJ1-1; D ambiguous. The V and J ends lost 0 bases and 1 base respectively, with 9 bases between them. CDR1 and CDR2 (germline): LNHDA, SQIVND (reference sequence). The CDR3 spans 15 residues. CDR3 bases: TGTGCCAGTAGTATAGATCCACAGCCGAACACTGAAGCTTTCTTT. Its protein product is CASSIDPQPNTEAFF.

J is TRBJ2-1 and V is TRBV19; D gene ambiguous. Per the germline V gene, CDR1 is LNHDA and CDR2 is SQIVND (reference sequence). Trimming pared 6 bases from V and 1 base from J, leaving 16 bases between. The CDR3 consists of 16 residues. The CDR3 nucleotides are TGTGCCAGTAGCTCCCCCGGTGCGGCGTCCTACAATGAGCAGTTCTTC. This sequence encodes CASSSPGAASYNEQFF.

The rearrangement links TRBV15 to TRBJ2-1, with D possibly being TRBD1 (5 bases). The germline V gene encodes CDR1 LNHNV and CDR2 YYDKDF (reference sequence). Trimming removed 1 base from V and 7 bases from J, with 14 bases in between. This CDR3 is built from 15 residues. CDR3 nucleotides: TGTGCCACCAGCAGAGGCGGACAAAAGGGGAATGAGCAGTTCTTC. Its translation is CATSRGGQKGNEQFF. The whole variable domain, filled in from reference TRBV15 and TRBJ2-1, reads DAMVIQNPRYQVTQFGKPVTLSCSQTLNHNVMYWYQQKSSQAPKLLFHYYDKDFNNEADTPDNFQSRRPNTSFCFLDIRSPGLGDTAMYLCATSRGGQKGNEQFFGPGTRLTVL.

This chain's CDR3 is CASSPTQGSGNTIYF. The DNA for the CDR3 is TGTGCCAGCAGTCCAACACAGGGCTCTGGAAACACCATATATTTT. The V call is TRBV9, the J call TRBJ1-3; possible D gene TRBD1, 6 bases. V lost 5 bases, J lost 0 bases, and 12 bases lay in between. This CDR3 spans 15 amino acids. Germline values: CDR1 SGDLS, CDR2 YYNGEE.

The chain carries TRBV11-2 and TRBJ2-1; D possibly corresponds to TRBD2 (5 bases). This CDR3 region has 14 residues. In germline, CDR1 is SGHAT, CDR2 FQNNGV. Between the trimmed V and J ends, which lost 2 bases and 5 bases, there was a span of 10 bases. The CDR3, as DNA: TGTGCCAGCAGCTTAAGACGGGGAGACAATGAGCAGTTCTTC. This codes for CASSLRRGDNEQFF. Drawing the rest from reference TRBV11-2 and TRBJ2-1, the complete variable domain is EAGVAQSPRYKIIEKRQSVAFWCNPISGHATLYWYQQILGQGPKLLIQFQNNGVVDDSQLPKDRFSAERLKGVDSTLKIQPAKLEDSAVYLCASSLRRGDNEQFFGPGTRLTVL.

The rearrangement uses TRBV7-9 and TRBJ2-1, with 9 bases identical to TRBD2. The V segment lost 4 bases and the J segment 9 bases; nucleotides outside the gene matches: 10. The germline CDR1 and CDR2 sequences are SEHNR and FQNEAQ (reference sequence). This CDR3 has 15 amino acids. CDR3 region: CASSSGTSRMGEQFF. The CDR3 coding sequence is TGTGCCAGCAGCTCAGGGACTAGCAGGATGGGTGAGCAGTTCTTC. The full variable domain, rest sourced from reference TRBV7-9 and TRBJ2-1, is DTGVSQNPRHKITKRGQNVTFRCDPISEHNRLYWYRQTLGQGPEFLTYFQNEAQLEKSRLLSDRFSAERPKGSFSTLEIQRTEQGDSAMYLCASSSGTSRMGEQFFGPGTRLTVL.

CDR3 DNA sequence: TGCGCCAGCAGCTTAGGACGCGGGGACGGGGAGCTGTTTTTT. This gives the protein CASSLGRGDGELFF. The chain employs TRBV5-1 and TRBJ2-2, with D tentatively TRBD2 (6 bases). Between the trimmed V and J ends, which lost 2 bases and 7 bases, there was a span of 12 bases. CDR3 length equals 14 residues. The germline V gene has CDR1 SGHRS and CDR2 YFSETQ.

The chain recombines TRBV7-6 with TRBJ2-2, with 8 bases fitting TRBD2. Trimming cost V 6 bases and J 1 base; bases outside gene matches: 7. In germline, CDR1 is SGHVS, CDR2 FNYEAQ. CDR3 size: 16 residues. In DNA form, the CDR3 reads TGTGCCAGCAGTTCTCCGGGACTAGTGAACACCGGGGAGCTGTTTTTT. Translated, it gives CASSSPGLVNTGELFF.

In its sample, this clone was seen once. The chain uses TRBV5-4 and TRBJ2-3; D gene ambiguous. The V and J ends lost 5 bases and 2 bases respectively, with 15 bases between them. In germline, CDR1 is SGHNT, CDR2 YYREEE (reference sequence). CDR3 length equals 15 residues. The CDR3 region is CASRQRGQLTDTQYF. DNA for the CDR3: TGTGCCAGCAGACAACGTGGGCAGCTCACAGATACGCAGTATTTT.

V and J are TRBV7-2 and TRBJ1-2; perhaps TRBD1 as D (6 bases). This CDR3 has 17 residues. V lost 5 bases and J 5 bases, leaving 24 bases between the germline ends. CDR1 SGHTA and CDR2 FQGNSA come from the germline V gene. The chain's CDR3 is CASSPLGGGALEYGYTF. Here the CDR3 DNA reads TGTGCCAGCAGCCCCTTGGGGGGGGGCGCGTTAGAATATGGCTACACCTTC.

The J gene is TRBJ2-2, the V gene TRBV12-5, with TRBD2 as a possible D gene (5 bases). V lost 4 bases and J 3 bases, leaving 9 bases between the germline ends. Germline V gives CDR1 LGHNT, CDR2 FRNRAP. The length of the CDR3 is 14 residues. The CDR3 spells CASGSGSHTGELFF. The DNA of the CDR3 is TGTGCTAGTGGTTCGGGGTCACACACCGGGGAGCTGTTTTTT.

This clone was found once. V gene TRBV30 combines with J gene TRBJ2-1; perhaps TRBD2 as D (6 bases). This CDR3 comprises 13 residues. Germline CDR1 is GTSNPN and CDR2 is SVGIG (reference sequence). Deletions cut 8 bases from V and 6 bases from J, with 17 bases between. DNA of the CDR3: TGTGCCCTAGGAGGGTCCCAGGCCAATGAGCAGTTCTTC. Amino acid sequence: CALGGSQANEQFF.

The gene calls are TRBV19 and TRBJ1-1, with 8 bases aligning to TRBD1. CDR1 is LNHDA, CDR2 SQIVND, per germline (reference sequence). The CDR3 has 14 amino acids. Trimming removed 7 bases from V and 6 bases from J; junction bases left unmatched: 10. The CDR3 loop is CASTEDRVRAEAFF. The CDR3 DNA reads TGTGCCAGTACCGAGGACAGGGTAAGGGCTGAAGCTTTCTTT.